Following are 31 T cell receptor beta chains from one sample sequenced in a study of cytomegalovirus exposure and HLA in healthy donors. Vbeta (60) and Jbeta (13) primers were used in the PCR. The data were produced by immunoSEQ multiplex PCR, yet TCRdb's version contains in-frame clones alone and is incomplete. Its table lists 45,000 to 60,000 clones. The specimen sequenced was PBMCs. The receptors originated from a male donor in good health and CMV-seronegative.

J is TRBJ1-1 and V is TRBV7-3; a possible D gene is TRBD1 (5 bases). Germline CDR1 and CDR2: SGHTA and FQGTGA. This CDR3 comprises 15 residues. V shed 4 bases and J shed 1 base, with 13 bases lying between them. The CDR3 coding sequence is TGTGCCAGCAGCTCTGGGGCGGCTAGGAACACTGAAGCTTTCTTT. The encoded protein is CASSSGAARNTEAFF.

The chain uses TRBV7-9 and TRBJ2-1; TRBD1 matches at 7 bases. Germline CDR1 and CDR2: SEHNR and FQNEAQ (reference sequence). This CDR3 region has 14 residues. J was trimmed by 8 bases and V by 5 bases; bases with no gene match: 9. The CDR3 here is CASSPDRVGDEQFF. The CDR3 region has the DNA TGTGCCAGCAGCCCCGACAGGGTGGGAGATGAGCAGTTCTTC.

For this clone: One end of the junction does not line up with germline, which may come from a read error. The chain recombines TRBV7-2 with TRBJ2-1; weak D call: TRBD1 (6 bases). The CDR3 sequence is 16 residues long. Looked up from germline, CDR1 is SGHTA and CDR2 is FQGNSA. Here the CDR3 reads CASSTRQTGTYNGQFF. CDR3 DNA: TGTGCCAGCAGCACGCGTCAGACAGGAACCTACAATGGGCAGTTCTTC.

J is TRBJ1-2 and V is TRBV18; 7 positions match TRBD1. V lost 0 bases to trimming and J lost 2 bases; unmatched junction nucleotides: 3. Germline CDR1 KGHSH, CDR2 LQKENI. The CDR3 loop spans 15 amino acids. The CDR3 sequence is CASSPPAGQNYGYTF. DNA for the CDR3: TGTGCCAGCTCACCACCCGCGGGACAGAACTATGGCTACACCTTC.

V and J are TRBV20-1 and TRBJ2-1; D perhaps matches TRBD2 (6 bases). Per germline, CDR1 DFQATT and CDR2 SNEGSKA (reference sequence). CDR3 size: 11 residues. Trimming pared 5 bases from V and 9 bases from J, leaving 11 bases between. The CDR3: CSAAWEVEQFF. In DNA, the CDR3 is TGCAGTGCTGCTTGGGAGGTTGAGCAGTTCTTC.

The chain combines TRBV28 with TRBJ2-1, with 9 bases that match TRBD2. Germline V CDR1 and CDR2: MDHEN, SYDVKM. Germline trimming cut 3 bases from V and 8 bases from J; bases unmatched to any gene: 17. This CDR3 has 18 residues. CDR3 loop: CASSFWRVGREGIHEQFF. CDR3 in DNA: TGTGCCAGCAGTTTTTGGAGAGTCGGGCGGGAGGGCATCCATGAGCAGTTCTTC.

This chain connects TRBV4-2 to TRBJ2-7, with TRBD1 matching 7 bases. Germline trimming cut 1 base from V and 2 bases from J; bases unmatched to any gene: 2. The CDR3 covers 14 residues. CDR1 and CDR2 from the germline V gene are LGHNA and YNFKEQ. The CDR3 protein is CASSQGQGAYEQYF. CDR3 in DNA: TGTGCCAGCAGCCAAGGACAGGGTGCCTACGAGCAGTACTTC.

The chain combines TRBV7-2 with TRBJ2-3, with D uncertain. The V end was cut by 7 bases, the J end by 9 bases, with 17 bases between. CDR1 SGHTA and CDR2 FQGNSA come from the germline V gene. The CDR3 runs to 13 residues. CDR3: CASTLPPTQTQYF. The CDR3 region has the DNA TGTGCCAGCACCCTTCCTCCCACACAAACGCAGTATTTT.

The rearrangement links TRBV19 to TRBJ1-2; 10 bases line up with TRBD1. The ends lost 6 bases at V and 3 bases at J; junction bases unmatched: 16. This CDR3 has 18 residues. Germline loops: CDR1 LNHDA, CDR2 SQIVND (reference sequence). CDR3 in DNA: TGTGCCAGTAGCTCCGGGTTTAGGACAGGGGGATCCTACTATGGCTACACCTTC. Translated, it gives CASSSGFRTGGSYYGYTF. The variable domain in full, with the rest retrieved from reference TRBV19 and TRBJ1-2, is DGGITQSPKYLFRKEGQNVTLSCEQNLNHDAMYWYRQDPGQGLRLIYYSQIVNDFQKGDIAEGYSVSREKKESFPLTVTSAQKNPTAFYLCASSSGFRTGGSYYGYTFGSGTRLTVV.

This chain links TRBV29-1 with TRBJ2-1; D is perhaps TRBD1 (6 bases). V was pared by 6 bases and J by 6 bases, with 15 bases between. CDR1 is SQVTM and CDR2 is ANQGSEA in the germline V gene. This CDR3 comprises 13 residues. CDR3 sequence: CSVGTPASNEQFF. The CDR3 DNA sequence: TGCAGCGTGGGGACACCGGCATCCAATGAGCAGTTCTTC.

The genes are TRBV28 and TRBJ1-2, with 11 bases identical to TRBD1. The germline V gene has CDR1 MDHEN and CDR2 SYDVKM. The CDR3 has 15 residues. J was trimmed by 4 bases and V by 3 bases; bases with no gene match: 4. CDR3 region: CASSFGDRGTYGYTF. The CDR3 coding sequence is TGTGCCAGCAGTTTTGGGGACAGGGGGACCTATGGCTACACCTTC.

V usage is TRBV29-1 and J usage is TRBJ2-1; possibly TRBD1 for D (6 bases). V gave up 1 base and J gave up 7 bases, with 14 bases separating them. This CDR3 has 14 amino acids. CDR1 and CDR2 from the germline V gene are SQVTM and ANQGSEA. The CDR3 nucleotides are TGCAGCGTTGAAGGGCAGGGGATTGGGAATGAGCAGTTCTTC. It is translated as CSVEGQGIGNEQFF.

The chain recombines TRBV5-4 with TRBJ2-7, with 7 bases matching TRBD1. Germline assignment: CDR1 SGHNT and CDR2 YYREEE (reference sequence). The CDR3 has 15 amino acids. V gave up 4 bases and J gave up 3 bases; unmatched junction bases: 10. For the CDR3, the DNA is TGTGCCAGCAGCCCTAACAGGGGTATTGGCTACGAGCAGTACTTC. It is translated as CASSPNRGIGYEQYF.

The J gene is TRBJ2-2, the V gene TRBV7-3, with 12 bases lining up with TRBD2. This CDR3 has 16 amino acids. The V and J ends lost 4 bases and 4 bases, in that order; junction bases with no gene match: 4. The germline CDR1 and CDR2 sequences are SGHTA and FQGTGA. The CDR3 coding sequence is TGTGCCAGCAGCTCTGGACTAGCGGGGACCACCGGGGAGCTGTTTTTT. This codes for CASSSGLAGTTGELFF.

The J gene is TRBJ2-7, the V gene TRBV7-2, with D perhaps matching TRBD1 (7 bases). This CDR3 has 13 amino acids. The V and J ends lost 3 bases and 4 bases respectively, with 10 bases between them. CDR1 and CDR2 (germline): SGHTA, FQGNSA. The CDR3 bases are TGTGCCAGCAGCTTTGCAGGGGGGTACGAGCAGTACTTC. This translates into CASSFAGGYEQYF. Full variable domain (outside the CDR3, taken from reference TRBV7-2 and TRBJ2-7): GAGVSQSPSNKVTEKGKDVELRCDPISGHTALYWYRQSLGQGLEFLIYFQGNSAPDKSGLPSDRFSAERTGGSVSTLTIQRTQQEDSAVYLCASSFAGGYEQYFGPGTRLTVT.

This chain joins TRBV13 and TRBJ2-7, with D perhaps matching TRBD2 (6 bases). Deletions cut 3 bases from V and 0 bases from J, with 9 bases between. Germline values: CDR1 PRHDT, CDR2 FYEKMQ (reference sequence). The CDR3 has 14 amino acids. CDR3: CASSLRGYSYEQYF. In DNA form, the CDR3 reads TGTGCCAGCAGCTTGCGGGGTTACTCCTACGAGCAGTACTTC.

This rearrangement joins TRBV18 to TRBJ2-2; 7 bases agree with TRBD2. This CDR3 contains 17 residues. V lost 2 bases, J lost 0 bases, and 6 bases stayed unmatched. Germline lookup yields CDR1 KGHSH and CDR2 LQKENI. CDR3 nucleotide sequence: TGTGCCAGCTCACCAACTAGCGAATTCGCGAACACCGGGGAGCTGTTTTTT. It yields the protein CASSPTSEFANTGELFF.

The chain couples TRBV28 to TRBJ1-2; a possible D gene is TRBD1 (5 bases). V lost 9 bases to trimming and J lost 8 bases, with 13 bases between them. The CDR3 is made up of 11 amino acids. From germline, CDR1 is MDHEN and CDR2 SYDVKM. The CDR3 loop reads CARSSTVGYTF. The CDR3 DNA is TGTGCCAGAAGCTCGACAGTCGGCTACACCTTC.

The CDR3 loop reads CASSQGGSGLAYEQYF. The CDR3 bases are TGCGCCAGCAGCCAAGGGGGTAGCGGACTCGCCTACGAGCAGTACTTC. V usage is TRBV4-1 and J usage is TRBJ2-7, with D perhaps matching TRBD2 (6 bases). Germline V gene lookup returns CDR1 MGHRA and CDR2 YSYEKL. The CDR3 has 16 amino acids. The V and J ends lost 1 base and 2 bases respectively, with 15 bases between them.

V is TRBV9 and J is TRBJ2-2; tentatively, D is TRBD1 (6 bases). CDR3 length: 14 amino acids. Germline V gene sequence: CDR1 SGDLS, CDR2 YYNGEE. The chain's CDR3 is CASNEGEKTGELFF. The CDR3 DNA reads TGTGCGTCAAACGAGGGGGAGAAGACCGGGGAGCTGTTTTTT.

Notes on this clone: At one boundary the junction diverges from the germline segment, which might be a read error. The genes are TRBV7-7 and TRBJ2-5, with 10 bases fitting TRBD1. Germline CDR1 SSHAT, CDR2 FNYEAQ (reference sequence). The CDR3 extends over 15 amino acids. CDR3 amino acids: CASSLGGQGTETQYF. The CDR3 DNA sequence: TGTGCTAGCAGCTTAGGGGGACAGGGGACAGAGACCCAGTACTTC.

The chain recombines TRBV19 with TRBJ2-1; 8 positions agree with TRBD2. The CDR3 contains 15 residues. The germline V gene encodes CDR1 LNHDA and CDR2 SQIVND (reference sequence). The V gene end was trimmed by 5 bases and the J gene end by 1 base; junction bases not matched to a gene: 4. This CDR3 is CASSEAGGSYNEQFF. The CDR3 bases are TGTGCCAGTAGTGAGGCGGGGGGATCCTACAATGAGCAGTTCTTC.

The rearrangement joins TRBV5-1 to TRBJ2-6; 9 nucleotides align to TRBD1. The V gene's germline CDR1 is SGHRS and CDR2 YFSETQ. The CDR3 sequence is 17 residues long. The V gene end was trimmed by 6 bases and the J gene end by 4 bases; junction bases not matched to a gene: 11. CDR3 sequence reads: CASNSGTGTSGANVLTF. CDR3 coding DNA: TGCGCCAGCAACTCCGGGACAGGGACCTCCGGGGCCAACGTCCTGACTTTC.

This sequence joins TRBV6-5 and TRBJ2-5, with D maybe TRBD2 (7 bases). From germline, CDR1 is MNHEY and CDR2 SVGAGI. This CDR3 spans 14 amino acids. Trimming removed 0 bases at V and 5 bases at J, with 10 bases between. The CDR3 DNA reads as TGTGCCAGCAGTTACTCAGGGGGGGCCGAGACCCAGTACTTC. This sequence encodes CASSYSGGAETQYF.

V gene TRBV18 combines with J gene TRBJ2-7, with 10 bases aligning to TRBD1. V lost 6 bases and J lost 0; bases outside the gene matches: 5. Germline V gives CDR1 KGHSH, CDR2 LQKENI. The CDR3 loop spans 15 amino acids. The chain's CDR3 is CASSPGQGSSYEQYF. For the CDR3, the DNA is TGTGCCAGCTCCCCGGGACAGGGGAGCTCCTACGAGCAGTACTTC.

The CDR3 protein is CASSPTEWGRQPQHF. CDR3 in DNA: TGTGCCAGCAGCCCTACCGAGTGGGGGCGACAGCCCCAGCATTTT. The chain has TRBV7-2 and TRBJ1-5; TRBD1 is a possible D gene (6 bases). V was cut by 5 bases and J by 7 bases, with 18 bases left in between. The CDR3 is 15 amino acids. Germline V gene data show CDR1 as SGHTA and CDR2 as FQGNSA.

This chain connects TRBV5-1 to TRBJ1-4; 8 positions match TRBD1. CDR3 length: 15 residues. Trimming took 0 bases from V and 7 from J; bases not matched to a gene: 5. Per germline, CDR1 SGHRS and CDR2 YFSETQ. CDR3 protein: CASSLAGQVVEKLFF. The DNA of the CDR3 is TGCGCCAGCAGCTTGGCGGGACAGGTCGTTGAAAAACTGTTTTTT.

This sequence joins TRBV28 and TRBJ2-7; D might be TRBD2 (7 bases). With 4 bases removed from V and 0 bases from J, the gap between germline ends came to 22 bases. The CDR3 loop spans 18 amino acids. Germline V CDR1 and CDR2: MDHEN, SYDVKM. CDR3: CASSSRGGGRQNSYEQYF. The CDR3 DNA follows: TGTGCCAGCAGTTCGCGGGGAGGGGGACGACAAAACTCCTACGAGCAGTACTTC.

The V call is TRBV7-3, the J call TRBJ2-1; D not certain. Trimming took 5 bases from V and 6 from J, leaving 11 bases between them. Germline-derived CDR1 and CDR2 are SGHTA and FQGTGA. There are 13 residues in the CDR3. CDR3 in DNA: TGTGCCAGCAGCCTTGCGACGGGCAATGAGCAGTTCTTC. Translation: CASSLATGNEQFF.

This sequence joins TRBV2 and TRBJ2-7, with TRBD1 identical over 7 bases. With V trimmed by 6 bases and J by 3 bases, 29 bases remained unmatched. The CDR3 has 21 amino acids. Germline loops: CDR1 SNHLY, CDR2 FYNNEI. The CDR3 coding sequence is TGTGCCAGCAGCGATAGAGGGGGTACAGGGGCTTCCCCCACAGAAAACTACGAGCAGTACTTC. Its protein is CASSDRGGTGASPTENYEQYF.

For this clone: Within the sample, other DNA sequences also encode this same CDR3. CDR3 region: CASSLFPGTGDEQYF. The CDR3 coding sequence is TGTGCCAGCAGCTTATTCCCCGGCACGGGGGACGAGCAGTACTTC. The V call is TRBV11-2, the J call TRBJ2-7, with D possibly matching TRBD2 (6 bases). Germline CDR1 reads SGHAT; CDR2 reads FQNNGV. Deletions cut 2 bases from V and 5 bases from J, with 16 bases between. The CDR3 has 15 amino acids. The complete variable domain, with remaining parts taken from reference TRBV11-2 and TRBJ2-7, reads EAGVAQSPRYKIIEKRQSVAFWCNPISGHATLYWYQQILGQGPKLLIQFQNNGVVDDSQLPKDRFSAERLKGVDSTLKIQPAKLEDSAVYLCASSLFPGTGDEQYFGPGTRLTVT.